Shown below are 22 T cell receptor beta chains from a single sample sequenced in a study of blood T cells in healthy people across ages. A second about 6 to 12 cycle PCR used barcoded and J-beta primers. TCRdb reprocessed the 5' RACE reads via MiXCR and lists one record per CDR3 protein. The repertoire holds 1,300,000 or so distinct CDR3 sequences, with roughly 64% as singletons. Specimen: blood. The receptors originated from a man aged 18 to 29 in good health.

This clonotype turned up a few times. This sequence joins TRBV29-1 and TRBJ1-1; D is uncertain. Germline CDR1 and CDR2: SQVTM and ANQGSEA. The CDR3 consists of 12 residues. Trimming removed 3 bases at V and 1 base at J, with 6 bases between. DNA of the CDR3: TGCAGCGTTGATAGAGGGAACACTGAAGCTTTCTTT. This sequence encodes CSVDRGNTEAFF.

There are a few counts of this clonotype. This sequence joins TRBV4-2 and TRBJ1-6; tentatively, D is TRBD1 (5 bases). Germline assignment: CDR1 LGHNA and CDR2 YNFKEQ. This CDR3 spans 17 amino acids. The V end lost 0 bases, the J end lost 3 bases, and 12 bases lay between the germline ends. The CDR3, as DNA: TGTGCCAGCAGCCAAGATCCGGCAGGGAACTATAATTCACCCCTCCACTTT. Translation gives CASSQDPAGNYNSPLHF.

This chain joins TRBV11-1 and TRBJ2-4; D gene unclear. Germline V gives CDR1 SGHAT, CDR2 FQDESV (reference sequence). The ends were cut back, 5 bases at V and 5 bases at J, with 19 bases in the middle. This CDR3 spans 16 amino acids. The DNA for the CDR3 is TGTGCCAGCAGCCCACAGTCGGCCCTAGGAGAAAACATTCAGTACTTC. Its translation is CASSPQSALGENIQYF.

This clonotype appeared a few times. The chain carries TRBV29-1 and TRBJ1-4, with D possibly being TRBD1 (5 bases). Per the germline V gene, CDR1 is SQVTM and CDR2 is ANQGSEA. The CDR3 covers 13 residues. V dropped 6 bases and J dropped 5 bases, with 13 bases sitting between them. The CDR3 is CSVPTATNEKLFF. Written as DNA, the CDR3 is TGCAGCGTCCCGACAGCCACAAATGAAAAACTGTTTTTT.

The sample holds a few counts of this clonotype. The chain uses TRBV4-3 and TRBJ2-5, with D tentatively TRBD1 (5 bases). The better agreement between TRBJ2-7 and the DNA end casts doubt on the J call. The CDR3 totals 15 residues. Germline lookup yields CDR1 LGHNA and CDR2 YSLEER. In DNA, the CDR3 is TGCGCCAGCAGCCAAGATCCACAGGCTACCTACGAGCAGTACTTC. Translation: CASSQDPQATYEQYF.

The chain carries TRBV2 and TRBJ2-4; 7 bases line up with TRBD2. The end of the DNA fits TRBJ2-7 better, so the J call may be wrong. The CDR3 is 14 residues long. Germline-derived CDR1 and CDR2 are SNHLY and FYNNEI. The CDR3 nucleotides read TGTGCCAGCAGTGAACTAGCGGACGTCTACGAGCAGTACTTC. Translation gives CASSELADVYEQYF.

This clonotype has more than one count but fewer than ten. The J gene is TRBJ2-1, the V gene TRBV7-8; D might be TRBD2 (5 bases). With 5 bases removed from V and 8 bases from J, the gap between germline ends came to 19 bases. The CDR3 covers 15 residues. The germline V gene has CDR1 SGHVS and CDR2 FQNEAQ. CDR3 in amino acids: CASSPIALAQDEQFF. CDR3 bases: TGTGCCAGCAGCCCTATAGCGTTAGCCCAGGATGAGCAGTTCTTC.

The chain uses TRBV7-6 and TRBJ1-2; 7 bases align to TRBD1. This CDR3 is 15 amino acids long. V shed 5 bases, J shed 4 bases, and the junction held 10 bases outside the gene matches. From germline, CDR1 is SGHVS and CDR2 FNYEAQ. The CDR3 DNA reads as TGTGCCAGCAGCCCCGGGGGACAGAGCATCTATGGCTACACCTTC. As protein: CASSPGGQSIYGYTF.

The V gene is TRBV12-3 or TRBV12-4, the J gene TRBJ2-7, with 7 bases aligning to TRBD2. V was clipped by 6 bases and J by 0 bases; unmatched bases: 5. The CDR3 is made up of 14 amino acids. The CDR3: CASRSGRYSYEQYF. The CDR3, as DNA: TGTGCCAGCAGATCCGGGAGGTACTCCTACGAGCAGTACTTC.

This chain joins TRBV10-3 and TRBJ2-4, with D maybe TRBD2 (5 bases). CDR1 is ENHRY and CDR2 is SYGVKD in the germline V gene. CDR3 length equals 11 residues. Trimming removed 6 bases from V and 13 bases from J, with 13 bases in between. The CDR3 nucleotides are TGTGCCATCAGGGTGGGCGGGCAGCAGTACTTC. Amino acid sequence: CAIRVGGQQYF.

The rearrangement uses TRBV7-9 and TRBJ2-1; TRBD2 might be the D (5 bases). Germline CDR1 and CDR2: SEHNR and FQNEAQ (reference sequence). The CDR3 length is 12 residues. V dropped 7 bases and J dropped 9 bases, with 13 bases sitting between them. For the CDR3, the DNA is TGTGCCAGCACCCGAGGGTTCACTGAGCAGTTCTTC. This translates into CASTRGFTEQFF. Drawing the rest from reference TRBV7-9 and TRBJ2-1, the complete variable domain is DTGVSQNPRHKITKRGQNVTFRCDPISEHNRLYWYRQTLGQGPEFLTYFQNEAQLEKSRLLSDRFSAERPKGSFSTLEIQRTEQGDSAMYLCASTRGFTEQFFGPGTRLTVL.

This chain connects TRBV4-3 to TRBJ1-4, with D possibly being TRBD1 (6 bases). From germline, CDR1 is LGHNA and CDR2 YSLEER. Trimming removed 0 bases at V and 7 bases at J, with 12 bases between. CDR3 length: 15 amino acids. The CDR3 loop is CASSQDVQGFEKLFF. The CDR3 DNA follows: TGCGCCAGCAGCCAAGATGTGCAGGGGTTTGAAAAACTGTTTTTT.

The CDR3 region is CASSQAGQAGSPLHF. The CDR3 DNA is TGCGCCAGCAGCCAGGCGGGGCAGGCGGGTTCACCCCTCCACTTT. J is TRBJ1-6 and V is TRBV4-3; a weak D match, TRBD1 (5 bases). V was clipped by 3 bases and J by 9 bases, with 15 bases between them. Per germline, CDR1 LGHNA and CDR2 YSLEER. The CDR3 is made up of 15 amino acids.

The chain links TRBV20-1 to TRBJ2-7, with 9 bases fitting TRBD2. CDR1 is DFQATT, CDR2 SNEGSKA, per germline (reference sequence). Trimming cost V 0 bases and J 2 bases; bases outside gene matches: 2. The CDR3 is 14 amino acids. CDR3 in DNA: TGCAGTGCTAGAGAGCGGGAGGGTACCTACGAGCAGTACTTC. Protein: CSAREREGTYEQYF.

The genes are TRBV4-3 and TRBJ2-1; D possibly corresponds to TRBD1 (5 bases). V lost 3 bases to trimming and J lost 2 bases, with 14 bases between them. Germline values: CDR1 LGHNA, CDR2 YSLEER. The CDR3 extends over 16 amino acids. In nucleotides, the CDR3 is TGCGCCAGCAGCCAGATTCAGGGAATCCCCTACAATGAGCAGTTCTTC. This sequence encodes CASSQIQGIPYNEQFF.

V is TRBV7-2 and J is TRBJ1-2; D is unclear. This CDR3 is built from 15 residues. The V gene lost 5 bases and the J gene lost 5 bases, with 18 bases spanning the gap. The germline V gene has CDR1 SGHTA and CDR2 FQGNSA. CDR3 coding DNA: TGTGCCAGCAGCCGTGAACAGCGGCTTGGGTATGGCTACACCTTC. It is translated as CASSREQRLGYGYTF.

The V call is TRBV10-3, the J call TRBJ2-3; 15 positions match TRBD2. Per the germline V gene, CDR1 is ENHRY and CDR2 is SYGVKD. The V and J ends lost 5 bases and 0 bases, in that order; junction bases with no gene match: 12. The CDR3 sequence is 20 residues long. The CDR3 DNA follows: TGTGCCATCAGTACCTCGGGACTAGCGGGGGGAGGAACTAGCACAGATACGCAGTATTTT. It is translated as CAISTSGLAGGGTSTDTQYF.

The chain uses TRBV4-2 and TRBJ2-7; 9 bases match TRBD2. This CDR3 has 17 amino acids. Germline CDR1 and CDR2: LGHNA and YNFKEQ. V shed 2 bases and J 2 bases; nucleotides not matched to a gene: 10. CDR3 sequence (DNA): TGTGCCAGCAGCCAAACGGGGGTTGCGGGGGGGCCCTACGAGCAGTACTTC. It translates to CASSQTGVAGGPYEQYF.

The CDR3 DNA follows: TGCAGCGCTGGGGTGGGCGGAGGGTCGTACAATGAGCAGTTCTTC. This encodes CSAGVGGGSYNEQFF. The rearrangement links TRBV29-1 to TRBJ2-1; maybe TRBD2 (6 bases). Germline V lookup: CDR1 SQVTM, CDR2 ANQGSEA. The ends were cut back, 7 bases at V and 4 bases at J, with 20 bases in the middle. The CDR3 loop spans 15 amino acids.

In this sample, this clonotype turned up a few times. The rearrangement uses TRBV20-1 and TRBJ2-1, with a tentative D call TRBD2 (6 bases). The CDR3 runs to 15 residues. Germline assignment: CDR1 DFQATT and CDR2 SNEGSKA (reference sequence). The CDR3 bases are TGCAGGGTGGGTAGCGGAGCATCCTCCTACAATGAGCAGTTCTTC. Its translation: CRVGSGASSYNEQFF.

This clonotype has just one count. The junction differs from germline at one of its ends, possibly a read error. The gene calls are TRBV29-1 and TRBJ2-7; perhaps D is TRBD1 or TRBD2 (5 bases each). The CDR3 runs 13 residues. Germline V gene sequence: CDR1 SQVTM, CDR2 ANQGSEA. CDR3 residues: CSVDSGGSDEQNF. Here the CDR3 DNA reads TGCAGCGTTGATAGTGGGGGAAGCGACGAGCAGAACTTC.

This clonotype was seen once. The CDR3 spells CASSQDWATAHEQYF. CDR3 DNA: TGTGCCAGCAGCCAAGATTGGGCTACGGCTCACGAGCAGTACTTC. V is TRBV3-1 and J is TRBJ2-4, with D unclear. The J call may be faulty, since TRBJ2-7 better matches the DNA end. The CDR3 is 15 residues long. In germline, CDR1 is LGHDT, CDR2 YNNKEL (reference sequence).